Listed below are T cell receptor beta chains from one sample, sequenced in a study of PD-L1 blockade in urothelial cancer. Clones were read by immunoSEQ multiplex PCR, and TCRdb kept only the in-frame ones, dropping some. The data show under 55,000 clones, 70% to 90% seen once. Sequencing was performed on PBMCs, taken around atezolizumab (anti-PD-L1) treatment. These receptors originate from a donor older than 35 with urothelial cancer. Both conserved end residues are part of each CDR3. Fields, in order: J gene, D gene, V gene, clone size, CDR3 DNA, CDR3 protein. D genes are given only for firm matches. Expanded clones get a size class; other rows say once, few or many, or leave the size out.

TRBJ2-4,TRBD1,TRBV5-1,once,TGCGCCAGCAGCTTGCCCGGGACAGGCACCACCATTCAGTACTTC,CASSLPGTGTTIQYF
TRBJ1-1,.,TRBV6-4,once,TGTGCCAGCAGTGTGGGGGGAGACACTGAAGCTTTCTTT,CASSVGGDTEAFF
TRBJ2-3,TRBD2,TRBV18,.,TGTGCCAGCTCACCAGGGACTAGCGGAGCACAACATACGCAGTATTTT,CASSPGTSGAQHTQYF
TRBJ2-1,TRBD2,TRBV6-6,once,TGTGCCAGCAGCCCCACTAGCGGGAGGCTCGATGAGCAGTTCTTC,CASSPTSGRLDEQFF
TRBJ2-7,TRBD2,TRBV4-3,.,TGCGCCAGCAGCCGGGGAAGCGGGGTCCACGAGCAGTACTTC,CASSRGSGVHEQYF
TRBJ2-1,TRBD2,TRBV29-1,.,TGCAGCGTACCCGGACTAGCGGGGGGGCCCCCGGAGCAGTTCTTC,CSVPGLAGGPPEQFF
TRBJ1-2,.,TRBV4-3,.,TGCGCCAGCAGCCAAGGCCGGGGGGGAAGCTATGGCTACACCTTC,CASSQGRGGSYGYTF
TRBJ2-2,TRBD2,TRBV28,.,TGTGCCAGCAGTTGGGCAGTAGCGGGAGGTTTCGGGGAGCTGTTTTTT,CASSWAVAGGFGELFF
TRBJ1-1,TRBD1,TRBV30,.,TGTGCCTGGAGTGTACCCCCCCGCCAGGGGGGTGAAGCTTTCTTT,CAWSVPPRQGGEAFF
TRBJ2-1,.,TRBV9,once,TGTGCCAGCAGCGTTAGCGGCGTCTACAATGAGCAGTTCTTC,CASSVSGVYNEQFF
TRBJ2-1,.,TRBV20-1,.,TGCAGTGCCCAGGGCCCGAATGAGCAGTTCTTC,CSAQGPNEQFF
TRBJ2-1,.,TRBV7-9,.,TGTGCCAGCAGCTTTGACGGGAGCGTGAGGAATGAGCAGTTCTTC,CASSFDGSVRNEQFF
TRBJ1-1,TRBD1,TRBV4-1,.,TGCGCCAGCAGCCAGACAGGGGGCAGGGGGCCTGAAGCTTTCTTT,CASSQTGGRGPEAFF
TRBJ2-7,TRBD2,TRBV5-4,.,TGTGCCAGCAGAGTAGCGGGAGGGCCACTCTACGAGCAGTACTTC,CASRVAGGPLYEQYF
TRBJ2-6,TRBD1,TRBV30,.,TGTGCCTGGAGTCTGACAGGGACCTCTGGGGCCAACGTCCTGACTTTC,CAWSLTGTSGANVLTF
TRBJ2-1,.,TRBV11-2,.,TGTGCCAGCTTTCCGGGAGAGGGGAATGAGCAGTTCTTC,CASFPGEGNEQFF
TRBJ1-1,.,TRBV7-9,.,TGTGCCAGCAGCTACCGACAGATGAACACTGAAGCTTTCTTT,CASSYRQMNTEAFF
TRBJ2-3,.,TRBV7-9,.,TGTGCCAGCAGCCCCAGGGTCACAGATACGCAGTATTTT,CASSPRVTDTQYF
TRBJ1-5,TRBD1,TRBV18,.,TGTGCCAGCTCACCCGGGACAGGGCAAGGTCAGCCCCAGCATTTT,CASSPGTGQGQPQHF
TRBJ2-5,.,TRBV4-2,.,TGTGCCAGCAGCCGTCTGGGCCTACAAGAGACCCAGTACTTC,CASSRLGLQETQYF
TRBJ2-1,TRBD1,TRBV7-9,once,TGTGCCAGCAGCCGGTCCAGGACAGGGGTTGATGAGCAGTTCTTC,CASSRSRTGVDEQFF
TRBJ2-2,.,TRBV27,.,TGTGCCAGCACCCCAGGGCACGGGGAGCTGTTTTTT,CASTPGHGELFF